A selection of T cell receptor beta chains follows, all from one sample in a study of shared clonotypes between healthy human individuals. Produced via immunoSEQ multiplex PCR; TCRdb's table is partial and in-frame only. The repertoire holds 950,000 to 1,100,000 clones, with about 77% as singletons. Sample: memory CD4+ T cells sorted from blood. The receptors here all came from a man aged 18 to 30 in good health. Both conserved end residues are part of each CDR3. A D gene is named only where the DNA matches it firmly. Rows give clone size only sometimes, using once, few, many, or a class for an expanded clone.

CDR3aa: CASSLGQGAGGYTF
CDR3nt: TGTGCCAGCAGTTTAGGACAGGGGGCAGGTGGCTACACCTTC
abundance: .
d_gene: TRBD1
v_gene: TRBV28
j_gene: TRBJ1-2

CDR3aa: CASRRGTGHGYTF
CDR3nt: TGTGCCAGCAGAAGAGGGACAGGGCATGGCTACACCTTC
abundance: few
d_gene: TRBD1
v_gene: TRBV6-6
j_gene: TRBJ1-2

CDR3aa: CASSLSGGPSAGNTIYF
CDR3nt: TGTGCCAGCAGCCTGAGCGGGGGCCCCTCCGCTGGAAACACCATATATTTT
abundance: .
d_gene: .
v_gene: TRBV5-6
j_gene: TRBJ1-3

CDR3aa: CAISQQGGTYGYTF
CDR3nt: TGTGCCATCAGCCAACAGGGGGGCACCTATGGCTACACCTTC
abundance: .
d_gene: TRBD1
v_gene: TRBV10-3
j_gene: TRBJ1-2

CDR3aa: CASSLSGFDYNEQFF
CDR3nt: TGCGCCAGCAGCTTATCAGGGTTCGACTACAATGAGCAGTTCTTC
abundance: .
d_gene: .
v_gene: TRBV5-1
j_gene: TRBJ2-1

CDR3aa: CASSLSMVGRNTGELFF
CDR3nt: TGTGCCAGCAGTTTATCGATGGTCGGCCGGAACACCGGGGAGCTGTTTTTT
abundance: .
d_gene: .
v_gene: TRBV27
j_gene: TRBJ2-2

CDR3aa: CASSLPADTQYF
CDR3nt: TGTGCCAGCAGCTTGCCCGCAGATACGCAGTATTTT
abundance: .
d_gene: .
v_gene: TRBV11-2
j_gene: TRBJ2-3

CDR3aa: CASSLDRGGLSAETQYF
CDR3nt: TGTGCCAGCAGCTTGGACAGGGGGGGATTAAGTGCGGAGACCCAGTACTTC
abundance: .
d_gene: .
v_gene: TRBV5-4
j_gene: TRBJ2-5

CDR3aa: CASSGGNQPQHF
CDR3nt: TGTGCCAGTAGCGGGGGTAATCAGCCCCAGCATTTT
abundance: .
d_gene: .
v_gene: TRBV19
j_gene: TRBJ1-5

CDR3aa: CASSLERGLEAFF
CDR3nt: TGTGCCAGCAGCTTAGAGCGGGGCCTTGAAGCTTTCTTT
abundance: once
d_gene: .
v_gene: TRBV11-2
j_gene: TRBJ1-1

CDR3aa: CASSPAGANVLTF
CDR3nt: TGCGCCAGCAGCCCTGCTGGGGCCAACGTCCTGACTTTC
abundance: .
d_gene: .
v_gene: TRBV5-1
j_gene: TRBJ2-6

CDR3aa: CATSRDRLTEAFF
CDR3nt: TGTGCCACCAGCAGAGATCGCCTCACTGAAGCTTTCTTT
abundance: .
d_gene: .
v_gene: TRBV15
j_gene: TRBJ1-1

CDR3aa: CASSLRRLAGFGNEQFF
CDR3nt: TGTGCCAGCAGCTTAAGGCGTCTAGCGGGGTTTGGCAATGAGCAGTTCTTC
abundance: few
d_gene: TRBD2
v_gene: TRBV7-2
j_gene: TRBJ2-1

CDR3aa: CASSPSGLTGYTF
CDR3nt: TGTGCCAGCAGTCCCTCCGGCCTTACTGGCTACACCTTC
abundance: .
d_gene: .
v_gene: TRBV28
j_gene: TRBJ1-2

CDR3aa: CASSQVRHEKLFF
CDR3nt: TGTGCCAGCAGCCAAGTACGTCATGAAAAACTGTTTTTT
abundance: .
d_gene: .
v_gene: TRBV14
j_gene: TRBJ1-4

CDR3aa: CASSIGGQGTEQYF
CDR3nt: TGTGCCAGTAGTATAGGGGGACAGGGAACCGAGCAGTACTTC
abundance: .
d_gene: TRBD1
v_gene: TRBV19
j_gene: TRBJ2-7

CDR3aa: CASSGTSGGTSTDTQYF
CDR3nt: TGTGCCAGCAGCGGGACTAGCGGGGGGACGAGCACAGATACGCAGTATTTT
abundance: few
d_gene: TRBD2
v_gene: TRBV5-6
j_gene: TRBJ2-3

CDR3aa: CASREGGGSSYEQYF
CDR3nt: TGTGCCAGCAGAGAGGGAGGGGGCAGCTCCTACGAGCAGTACTTC
abundance: .
d_gene: .
v_gene: TRBV6-1
j_gene: TRBJ2-7

CDR3aa: CASSSTSGNSLYNEQFF
CDR3nt: TGCGCCAGCAGCTCTACTAGCGGGAATTCCCTCTACAATGAGCAGTTCTTC
abundance: .
d_gene: TRBD2
v_gene: TRBV5-1
j_gene: TRBJ2-1

CDR3aa: CASSVGLARTDTQYF
CDR3nt: TGTGCCAGCAGCGTAGGGTTAGCCCGCACAGATACGCAGTATTTT
abundance: .
d_gene: .
v_gene: TRBV9
j_gene: TRBJ2-3

CDR3aa: CASSFLGGGGANVLTF
CDR3nt: TGTGCCAGCAGTTTCCTCGGGGGAGGTGGGGCCAACGTCCTGACTTTC
abundance: .
d_gene: .
v_gene: TRBV27
j_gene: TRBJ2-6

CDR3aa: CASSLQGYGYTF
CDR3nt: TGTGCCAGCAGCTTACAAGGGTATGGCTACACCTTC
abundance: few
d_gene: .
v_gene: TRBV7-2
j_gene: TRBJ1-2

CDR3aa: CASSLVNYGYTF
CDR3nt: TGTGCCAGCAGCTTAGTTAACTATGGCTACACCTTC
abundance: few
d_gene: .
v_gene: TRBV7-9
j_gene: TRBJ1-2

CDR3aa: CAWRGQGAGGYTF
CDR3nt: TGTGCCTGGAGGGGACAGGGGGCGGGTGGCTACACCTTC
abundance: .
d_gene: TRBD1
v_gene: TRBV30
j_gene: TRBJ1-2

CDR3aa: CASVRLAGSGEQFF
CDR3nt: TGCGCCAGCGTGCGACTAGCGGGATCGGGTGAGCAGTTCTTC
abundance: .
d_gene: TRBD2
v_gene: TRBV10-2
j_gene: TRBJ2-1

CDR3aa: CASGLGLTTEAFF
CDR3nt: TGTGCTAGTGGTTTGGGGTTGACCACTGAAGCTTTCTTT
abundance: .
d_gene: .
v_gene: TRBV12-5
j_gene: TRBJ1-1

CDR3aa: CASSVQGGYNSPLHF
CDR3nt: TGTGCCAGCAGTGTGCAGGGGGGCTATAATTCACCCCTCCACTTT
abundance: once
d_gene: TRBD1
v_gene: TRBV6-1
j_gene: TRBJ1-6

CDR3aa: CASSIGGTGNEKLFF
CDR3nt: TGTGCCAGTAGTATCGGGGGGACAGGAAATGAAAAACTGTTTTTT
abundance: many
d_gene: TRBD1
v_gene: TRBV19
j_gene: TRBJ1-4

CDR3aa: CAWRGTVTGELFF
CDR3nt: TGTGCCTGGAGGGGGACAGTCACCGGGGAGCTGTTTTTT
abundance: .
d_gene: TRBD1
v_gene: TRBV30
j_gene: TRBJ2-2

CDR3aa: CASSLTASSEQYF
CDR3nt: TGTGCCAGCAGCTTAACGGCGAGTAGCGAGCAGTACTTC
abundance: few
d_gene: .
v_gene: TRBV7-3
j_gene: TRBJ2-7

CDR3aa: CATSSPASSYEQYF
CDR3nt: TGTGCCACCAGCAGTCCTGCGAGCTCCTACGAGCAGTACTTC
abundance: .
d_gene: .
v_gene: TRBV15
j_gene: TRBJ2-7

CDR3aa: CASSVAGTSGANVLTF
CDR3nt: TGTGCCAGCAGCGTAGCAGGCACCTCTGGGGCCAACGTCCTGACTTTC
abundance: once
d_gene: .
v_gene: TRBV9
j_gene: TRBJ2-6

CDR3aa: CAWEEGNTEAFF
CDR3nt: TGTGCGTGGGAGGAAGGGAACACTGAAGCTTTCTTT
abundance: few
d_gene: .
v_gene: TRBV30
j_gene: TRBJ1-1

CDR3aa: CASSYSGPNTGELFF
CDR3nt: TGTGCCAGCAGTTACTCGGGACCCAACACCGGGGAGCTGTTTTTT
abundance: .
d_gene: .
v_gene: TRBV6-5
j_gene: TRBJ2-2

CDR3aa: CASSRRGGTNEKLFF
CDR3nt: TGTGCCAGCAGCCGCCGGGGGGGGACTAATGAAAAACTGTTTTTT
abundance: .
d_gene: .
v_gene: TRBV5-4
j_gene: TRBJ1-4

CDR3aa: CASSYSGHGTDTQYF
CDR3nt: TGTGCCAGCAGTTACTCGGGACACGGCACAGATACGCAGTATTTT
abundance: .
d_gene: .
v_gene: TRBV6-6
j_gene: TRBJ2-3

CDR3aa: CASSRAGGVNEQYF
CDR3nt: TGCGCCAGCAGTCGGGCAGGGGGAGTGAACGAGCAGTACTTC
abundance: .
d_gene: TRBD1
v_gene: TRBV10-1
j_gene: TRBJ2-7

CDR3aa: CASSYYSQGGYEQYF
CDR3nt: TGTGCCAGCAGTTACTACAGTCAGGGCGGCTACGAGCAGTACTTC
abundance: .
d_gene: .
v_gene: TRBV6-5
j_gene: TRBJ2-7

CDR3aa: CASKPWGSQETQYF
CDR3nt: TGTGCCAGCAAGCCTTGGGGGTCTCAAGAGACCCAGTACTTC
abundance: .
d_gene: .
v_gene: TRBV27
j_gene: TRBJ2-5

CDR3aa: CASSSPGAGQETQYF
CDR3nt: TGTGCCAGCAGCTCCCCCGGGGCGGGCCAAGAGACCCAGTACTTC
abundance: .
d_gene: .
v_gene: TRBV28
j_gene: TRBJ2-5

CDR3aa: CASSLSAGGLGNTIYF
CDR3nt: TGTGCCAGCAGCTTGTCCGCAGGGGGCCTCGGAAACACCATATATTTT
abundance: .
d_gene: TRBD1
v_gene: TRBV5-6
j_gene: TRBJ1-3

CDR3aa: CASSLFLDNEQFF
CDR3nt: TGTGCCAGCAGCTTATTTTTGGACAATGAGCAGTTCTTC
abundance: few
d_gene: .
v_gene: TRBV7-2
j_gene: TRBJ2-1

CDR3aa: CASSLVQGRAGELFF
CDR3nt: TGTGCCAGCAGCTTAGTGCAGGGAAGGGCCGGGGAGCTGTTTTTT
abundance: .
d_gene: .
v_gene: TRBV7-2
j_gene: TRBJ2-2

CDR3aa: CASSDGTGRGTEAFF
CDR3nt: TGTGCCAGCAGTGACGGGACAGGGCGGGGGACTGAAGCTTTCTTT
abundance: few
d_gene: TRBD1
v_gene: TRBV6-4
j_gene: TRBJ1-1

CDR3aa: CSVVLYTDTQYF
CDR3nt: TGCAGCGTTGTCCTGTACACAGATACGCAGTATTTT
abundance: .
d_gene: .
v_gene: TRBV29-1
j_gene: TRBJ2-3

CDR3aa: CASSSGQGEGEQFF
CDR3nt: TGTGCCAGCAGCTCCGGACAGGGCGAGGGTGAGCAGTTCTTC
abundance: .
d_gene: TRBD1
v_gene: TRBV11-2
j_gene: TRBJ2-1

CDR3aa: CASIKGGSSETQYF
CDR3nt: TGTGCCAGCATCAAGGGGGGCAGTTCGGAGACCCAGTACTTC
abundance: .
d_gene: .
v_gene: TRBV9
j_gene: TRBJ2-5

CDR3aa: CASLAGDHLNSPLHF
CDR3nt: TGTGCCAGCCTGGCAGGGGATCACCTTAATTCACCCCTCCACTTT
abundance: .
d_gene: .
v_gene: TRBV6-6
j_gene: TRBJ1-6

CDR3aa: CASSAQGEGNTIYF
CDR3nt: TGTGCCAGCAGTGCACAGGGCGAAGGAAACACCATATATTTT
abundance: .
d_gene: .
v_gene: TRBV6-1
j_gene: TRBJ1-3

CDR3aa: CASSQQTGDPEAFF
CDR3nt: TGCGCCAGCAGCCAACAGACAGGGGACCCTGAAGCTTTCTTT
abundance: .
d_gene: TRBD1
v_gene: TRBV4-3
j_gene: TRBJ1-1